This T cell receptor beta chain comes out of a study of post-analysis software for immune sequencing data. Study overall: The cohort encompassed relapsing-remitting, secondary progressive and progressive-relapsing multiple sclerosis disease courses.

Comments on this clonotype: What it recognizes is unknown.

Study-level findings and limits: Those with multiple sclerosis, the patient group, showed significantly lower normalized Chao1 diversity than controls. Analysis by F measure revealed that same-batch samples clustered strongly together. There were several TRBV segments more frequent in patients than controls, and TRBV5-6, TRBV5-1 and TRBV20-1 were among them.

The length of the CDR3 is 17 residues. The germline gives CDR1 SGDLS, CDR2 YYNGEE. The ends were cut back, 0 bases at V and 3 bases at J, with 16 bases in the middle. TCR beta libraries were prepared from cDNA with unique molecular identifiers. The source material, 1 to 10 million T cells, gave rise to about 500,000 cDNA molecules. TCRdb called the PCR reads again in MiXCR, with one record for every CDR3 protein. Here the sample spans roughly 670,000 distinct CDR3 sequences, about 60% being singletons. The gene calls are TRBV9 and TRBJ2-1; perhaps D is TRBD1 or TRBD2 (5 bases each). The sequenced material came from blood. The receptor comes from a girl aged 2 to 9 with multiple sclerosis. CDR3 sequence (DNA): TGTGCCAGCAGCGTAGTTCCAGGGACCCCAATCTACAATGAGCAGTTCTTC. This translates into CASSVVPGTPIYNEQFF.